This is a list of T cell receptor beta chains from one sample in a study of T-cell reconstitution after alpha-beta-depleted transplantation in children. TCRdb itself ran the PCR reads through MiXCR, one entry per CDR3 protein. This sample has roughly 590,000 distinct CDR3 sequences, with approximately 17% found just once. The input for sequencing was PBMCs from the stem cell graft donor, taken from the stem cell graft. The receptors originated from a human donor who donated a stem cell graft to a child with acute myeloid leukemia. Both conserved end residues are part of each CDR3. Fields, in order: V gene, J gene, D gene, clone size, CDR3 protein, CDR3 DNA. D genes are given only for firm matches. Where a row states a size, it is once, few, many or the class of an expanded clone; other rows omit it.

>TRBV7-3|TRBJ1-2|-|-
CASSLNEGVGYTF
TGTGCCAGCAGCTTAAACGAGGGGGTTGGCTACACCTTC
>TRBV20-1|TRBJ1-5|-|many
CSAYGHANQPQHF
TGCAGTGCTTACGGACACGCGAATCAGCCCCAGCATTTT
>TRBV10-3|TRBJ2-2|TRBD2|-
CAIRDSGTSGGSTGELFF
TGTGCCATCAGAGACTCCGGGACTAGCGGGGGGAGCACCGGGGAGCTGTTTTTT
>TRBV12-3/TRBV12-4|TRBJ2-4|-|many
CASLDNAKNIQYF
TGTGCCAGCCTCGACAACGCCAAAAACATTCAGTACTTC
>TRBV6-2/TRBV6-3|TRBJ2-7|-|once
CASSYPGSSYEQYF
TGTGCCAGCAGTTACCCGGGAAGCTCCTACGAGCAGTACTTC
>TRBV5-5|TRBJ1-4|-|few
CASSLGDDPRNEKLFF
TGTGCCAGCAGCTTAGGGGACGACCCCCGTAATGAAAAACTGTTTTTT
>TRBV10-1|TRBJ1-2|-|many
CASLWTVRNYGYTF
TGCGCCAGCTTATGGACAGTGAGGAACTATGGCTACACCTTC
>TRBV12-3/TRBV12-4|TRBJ1-2|-|few
CASTVRDTGGYTF
TGTGCCAGCACCGTAAGGGACACCGGAGGGTACACCTTC
>TRBV27|TRBJ2-3|-|few
CASSFHDTQYF
TGTGCCAGCAGTTTTCACGATACGCAGTATTTT
>TRBV24-1|TRBJ2-1|TRBD1|-
CATSDRRDRGGNEQFF
TGTGCCACCAGTGATCGCCGGGACAGGGGGGGTAATGAGCAGTTCTTC
>TRBV25-1|TRBJ1-1|-|-
CASSAARVETEAFF
TGTGCCAGCTCCGCGGCCAGGGTAGAAACTGAAGCTTTCTTT
>TRBV10-3|TRBJ2-5|-|many
CAISEPEGGEETQYF
TGTGCCATCAGTGAGCCAGAGGGGGGCGAAGAGACCCAGTACTTC
>TRBV7-9|TRBJ2-3|-|few
CASSLNRDMRDTQYF
TGTGCCAGCAGCTTGAACAGGGACATGAGGGATACGCAGTATTTT
>TRBV5-5|TRBJ1-4|-|many
CASSLGSGGQRGSEKLFF
TGTGCCAGCAGCTTGGGTAGCGGGGGGCAACGTGGGTCCGAAAAACTGTTTTTT
>TRBV20-1|TRBJ1-1|TRBD1|many
CSARTWTGRNTEAFF
TGCAGTGCTAGAACTTGGACAGGGAGAAACACTGAAGCTTTCTTT
>TRBV12-3/TRBV12-4|TRBJ2-3|-|few
CASSFAGGQGDTQYF
TGTGCCAGCAGTTTTGCCGGGGGGCAGGGAGATACGCAGTATTTT
>TRBV29-1|TRBJ1-2|TRBD1|-
CSVEDPARGNYGYTF
TGCAGCGTTGAAGATCCGGCCAGGGGGAACTATGGCTACACCTTC
>TRBV20-1|TRBJ2-2|-|many
CSARDEGRGTGELFF
TGCAGTGCTAGAGACGAAGGCAGAGGCACCGGGGAGCTGTTTTTT
>TRBV4-2|TRBJ1-1|-|many
CASSQDRVNTEAFF
TGTGCCAGCAGCCAAGACAGGGTGAACACTGAAGCTTTCTTT
>TRBV4-3|TRBJ1-3|-|-
CASSQDGGSGNTIYF
TGCGCCAGCAGCCAAGATGGGGGCTCTGGAAACACCATATATTTT
>TRBV29-1|TRBJ2-1|-|many
CSAGWGNNEQFF
TGCAGCGCAGGCTGGGGCAACAATGAGCAGTTCTTC
>TRBV20-1|TRBJ2-5|TRBD2|many
CSEVAGGGETQYF
TGCAGTGAGGTAGCGGGGGGCGGTGAGACCCAGTACTTC
>TRBV29-1|TRBJ2-5|TRBD1|many
CSVVYIRGPQETQYF
TGCAGCGTTGTTTATATTAGGGGGCCCCAAGAGACCCAGTACTTC
>TRBV5-6|TRBJ2-7|-|few
CASSSGLQDYEQYF
TGTGCCAGCAGCTCGGGACTGCAAGACTACGAGCAGTACTTC
>TRBV20-1|TRBJ1-1|TRBD1|many
CSARDLGTGGTEAFF
TGCAGTGCTAGAGATCTAGGGACAGGGGGAACTGAAGCTTTCTTT
>TRBV29-1|TRBJ2-3|-|-
CSVVRPLRAALQGVSTDTQYF
TGCAGCGTTGTGAGGCCCCTAAGGGCGGCCCTGCAGGGAGTAAGCACAGATACGCAGTATTTT
>TRBV25-1|TRBJ1-1|-|few
CASSGQPMNTEAFF
TGTGCCAGCAGTGGCCAGCCCATGAACACTGAAGCTTTCTTT
>TRBV29-1|TRBJ1-2|TRBD1|many
CSVETGDSHYGYTF
TGCAGCGTTGAAACGGGGGACAGTCACTATGGCTACACCTTC
>TRBV15|TRBJ1-4|-|-
CATSQPNEKLFF
TGTGCCACCAGCCAACCAAATGAAAAACTGTTTTTT
>TRBV29-1|TRBJ1-5|-|many
CSVRTDSNQPQHF
TGCAGCGTGCGAACGGACAGCAATCAGCCCCAGCATTTT
>TRBV4-3|TRBJ1-1|TRBD1|-
CASSLYYPQGAYTEAFF
TGCGCCAGCAGCCTTTACTACCCTCAGGGGGCTTACACTGAAGCTTTCTTT
>TRBV29-1|TRBJ2-1|-|few
CSVDSAQGGNEQFF
TGCAGCGTTGACTCGGCCCAGGGGGGCAATGAGCAGTTCTTC